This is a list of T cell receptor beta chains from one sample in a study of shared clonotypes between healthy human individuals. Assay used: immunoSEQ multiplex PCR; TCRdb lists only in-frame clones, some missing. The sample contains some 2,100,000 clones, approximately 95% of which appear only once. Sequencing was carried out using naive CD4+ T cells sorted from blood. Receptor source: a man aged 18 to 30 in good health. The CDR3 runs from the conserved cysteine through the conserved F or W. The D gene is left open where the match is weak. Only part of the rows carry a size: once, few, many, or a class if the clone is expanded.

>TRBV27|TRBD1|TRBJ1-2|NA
CASSPTGGHANYGYTF
TGTGCCAGCAGTCCGACAGGGGGCCACGCTAACTATGGCTACACCTTC
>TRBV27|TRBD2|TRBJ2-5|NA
CASSLLSQRGKETQYF
TGTGCCAGCAGCCTCCTCTCCCAGCGGGGAAAAGAGACCCAGTACTTC
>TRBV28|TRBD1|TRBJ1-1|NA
CASSSGGRNTEAFF
TGTGCCAGCAGTTCAGGGGGCAGGAACACTGAAGCTTTCTTT
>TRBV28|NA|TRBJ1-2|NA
CASSPGWTAYGYTF
TGTGCCAGCAGTCCGGGTTGGACAGCCTATGGCTACACCTTC
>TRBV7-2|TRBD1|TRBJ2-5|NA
CASSPRTGPHYF
TGTGCCAGCAGCCCCCGGACAGGCCCCCATTACTTC
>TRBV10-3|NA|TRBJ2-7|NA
CAIRPGNLGVYEQYF
TGTGCCATCAGACCCGGGAACTTAGGGGTCTACGAGCAGTACTTC
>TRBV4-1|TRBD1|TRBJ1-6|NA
CASSQGQGAILLQSPLHF
TGCGCCAGCAGCCAAGGGCAGGGGGCAATACTCCTCCAATCACCCCTCCACTTT
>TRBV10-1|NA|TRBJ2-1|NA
CASSPPAYNEQFF
TGCGCCAGCAGCCCTCCCGCATACAATGAGCAGTTCTTC
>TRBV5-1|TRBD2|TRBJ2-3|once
CASSPGAGGSTDTQYF
TGCGCCAGCAGCCCTGGGGCGGGAGGGAGCACAGATACGCAGTATTTT
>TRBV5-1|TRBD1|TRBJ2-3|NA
CASSLGGQPTDTQYF
TGCGCCAGCAGCTTAGGGGGACAGCCCACAGATACGCAGTATTTT
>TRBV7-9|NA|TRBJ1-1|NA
CASSPGGGAYTEAFF
TGTGCCAGCAGCCCTGGAGGGGGGGCGTACACTGAAGCTTTCTTT
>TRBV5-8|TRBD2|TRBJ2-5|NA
CASSTGTIETQYF
TGTGCCAGCAGCACCGGGACTATAGAGACCCAGTACTTC
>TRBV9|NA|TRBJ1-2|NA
CASSPLGGDYGYTF
TGTGCCAGCAGCCCCCTGGGAGGGGACTATGGCTACACCTTC
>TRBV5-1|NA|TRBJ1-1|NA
CASSIQGANTEAFF
TGCGCCAGCAGCATACAGGGAGCGAACACTGAAGCTTTCTTT
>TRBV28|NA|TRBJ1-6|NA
CASTSGQMESPLHF
TGTGCCAGCACCTCCGGGCAGATGGAATCACCCCTCCACTTT
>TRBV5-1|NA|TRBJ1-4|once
CASSSEGGEKLFF
TGCGCCAGCAGCTCGGAGGGGGGAGAAAAACTGTTTTTT
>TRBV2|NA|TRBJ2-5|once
CASSLGEETQYF
TGTGCCAGCAGCCTTGGAGAAGAGACCCAGTACTTC
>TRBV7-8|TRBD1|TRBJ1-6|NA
CASSLAGTGMNSPLHF
TGTGCCAGCAGCTTAGCGGGGACAGGGATGAATTCACCCCTCCACTTT
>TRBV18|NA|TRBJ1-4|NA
CASSPQASRDRNEKLFF
TGTGCCAGCTCACCACAAGCTTCCAGAGACCGTAATGAAAAACTGTTTTTT
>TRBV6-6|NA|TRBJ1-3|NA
CASSYSTQAGNTIYF
TGTGCCAGCAGTTACTCGACGCAGGCTGGAAACACCATATATTTT
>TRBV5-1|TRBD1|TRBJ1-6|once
CASSPGGGQGNSPLHF
TGCGCCAGCAGCCCGGGAGGGGGCCAGGGTAATTCACCCCTCCACTTT
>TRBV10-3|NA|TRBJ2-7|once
CAISRGEGYSEQYF
TGTGCCATCAGCAGAGGTGAAGGGTATAGCGAGCAGTACTTC
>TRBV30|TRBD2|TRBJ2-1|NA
CAWETSGGYNEQFF
TGTGCCTGGGAGACTAGCGGAGGGTATAATGAGCAGTTCTTC
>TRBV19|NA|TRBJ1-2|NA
CASSIEGLYYGYTF
TGTGCCAGTAGTATAGAGGGTCTGTACTATGGCTACACCTTC
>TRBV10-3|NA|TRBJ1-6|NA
CAISTSAAAGNSPLHF
TGTGCCATCAGCACTTCGGCCGCGGCGGGGAATTCACCCCTCCACTTT
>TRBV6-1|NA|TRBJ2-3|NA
CASSEARTGADTQYF
TGTGCCAGCAGTGAAGCGCGAACCGGGGCAGATACGCAGTATTTT
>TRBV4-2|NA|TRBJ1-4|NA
CASSQGGPAKSEKLFF
TGTGCCAGCAGCCAGGGGGGCCCAGCTAAGAGCGAAAAACTGTTTTTT
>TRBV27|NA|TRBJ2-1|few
CASSLSVEGIIPYNEQFF
TGTGCCAGCAGTTTATCCGTCGAGGGAATAATCCCCTACAATGAGCAGTTCTTC
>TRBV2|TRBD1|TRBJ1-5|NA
CASSLTGGDQPQHF
TGTGCCAGCAGTCTGACAGGGGGCGATCAGCCCCAGCATTTT
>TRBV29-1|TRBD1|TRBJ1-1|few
CSVVRGLLNTEAFF
TGCAGCGTTGTCAGGGGGCTCTTAAACACTGAAGCTTTCTTT
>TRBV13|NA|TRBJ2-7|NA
CASSRRGPLDEQYF
TGTGCCAGCAGCCGCAGGGGCCCCCTCGACGAGCAGTACTTC
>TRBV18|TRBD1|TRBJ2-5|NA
CASSPPTGESETQYF
TGTGCCAGCTCACCACCCACAGGGGAATCGGAGACCCAGTACTTC